These 4 T cell receptor beta chains share one sample of origin, sequenced in a study of cytomegalovirus exposure and HLA in healthy donors. The PCR employed 60 Vbeta primers together with 13 Jbeta primers. The assay was immunoSEQ multiplex PCR, and TCRdb's table has in-frame clones only and misses some. The table has about 180,000 clones, 60% to 85% seen once; the top ten hold around 3%. What was sequenced was PBMCs. These receptors all stem from a male donor in good health and CMV-seronegative.

The gene calls are TRBV6-5 and TRBJ1-2; the D gene is possibly TRBD1 (5 bases). The CDR3 sequence is 14 residues long. Trimming took off 8 bases at V and 8 bases at J, with 21 bases between the two ends. CDR1 and CDR2 (germline): MNHEY, SVGAGI. Here the CDR3 reads CASQGSWGGEGYTF. Written as DNA, the CDR3 is TGTGCCAGCCAAGGATCATGGGGGGGGGAGGGCTACACCTTC.

The genes are TRBV6-4 and TRBJ2-1; a possible D gene is TRBD2 (5 bases). V lost 2 bases and J 4 bases, leaving 12 bases between the germline ends. The CDR3 totals 15 residues. The V gene's germline CDR1 is MRHNA and CDR2 SNTAGT. For the CDR3, the DNA is TGTGCCAGCAGTGACAGGGATTCGGGGTACAATGAGCAGTTCTTC. It translates to CASSDRDSGYNEQFF.

The V gene is TRBV10-3, the J gene TRBJ2-6, with 8 bases identical to TRBD1. In germline, CDR1 is ENHRY, CDR2 SYGVKD. The CDR3 extends over 18 amino acids. V was clipped by 6 bases and J by 0 bases; unmatched bases: 10. The CDR3 protein is CAIRIETGANSGANVLTF. DNA for the CDR3: TGTGCCATCAGAATCGAGACAGGGGCAAACTCTGGGGCCAACGTCCTGACTTTC.

This clone was observed a single time. The V call is TRBV28, the J call TRBJ1-5; no clear D. Germline lookup yields CDR1 MDHEN and CDR2 SYDVKM. This CDR3 spans 14 amino acids. Trimming cost V 5 bases and J 2 bases, with 10 bases left between them. The CDR3 bases are TGTGCCAGCAGTATGAGGGTCGGCAATCAGCCCCAGCATTTT. Protein: CASSMRVGNQPQHF.